The rows below give T cell receptor beta chains drawn from one sample of a study of shared clonotypes between healthy human individuals. The table came from immunoSEQ multiplex PCR; TCRdb's copy has only in-frame clones and leaves some out. The sample yields roughly 2 million clones, 95% seen once. The sequenced sample was naive CD4+ T cells sorted from blood. These receptors were obtained from a man aged 18 to 29 in good health. Each CDR3 is given with its conserved first and last residue. Fields, in order: clone size, J gene, V gene, D gene, CDR3 DNA, CDR3 protein. D genes are given only for firm matches. Clone size is shown for a subset of rows, as once, few, many or a class of expanded clone.

>.|TRBJ2-4|TRBV7-2|TRBD1
TGTGCCAGCAGCACCCCTGGGACAGGGGGCGCTTCCAAAAACATTCAGTACTTC
CASSTPGTGGASKNIQYF
>.|TRBJ2-5|TRBV2|TRBD2
TGTGCCAGCAGTGAAGCCCGGACTAGTTTAGAGACCCAGTACTTC
CASSEARTSLETQYF
>.|TRBJ2-3|TRBV30|.
TGTGCCTGGAGTGTACGGAGAGGGGTCACAGATACGCAGTATTTT
CAWSVRRGVTDTQYF
>once|TRBJ1-2|TRBV25-1|.
TGTGCCAGCAGTGAAGCAGGGAAGGAGAATGGCTACACCTTC
CASSEAGKENGYTF
>.|TRBJ2-1|TRBV18|TRBD2
TGTGCCAGCTCACCACCATCACTAGCGAGCTTTAATGAGCAGTTCTTC
CASSPPSLASFNEQFF
>few|TRBJ2-7|TRBV5-4|TRBD2
TGTGCCAGCAGCACCCTCCTCGGCGGGGGAAGCTCCTACGAGCAGTACTTC
CASSTLLGGGSSYEQYF
>.|TRBJ2-1|TRBV10-2|.
TGCGCCAGCAACCCCGACCCGGGGATCAATGAGCAGTTCTTC
CASNPDPGINEQFF
>.|TRBJ1-6|TRBV28|.
TGTGCCAGCACCTGGGGGCGCGTTGGAGGCTCCTATAATTCACCCCTCCACTTT
CASTWGRVGGSYNSPLHF
>.|TRBJ2-7|TRBV2|TRBD1
TGTGCCAGCAGTCCGGACAGGGGCCGCTACGAGCAGTACTTC
CASSPDRGRYEQYF
>few|TRBJ2-7|TRBV11-2|TRBD1
TGTGCCAGCAGCTTAGGGACAGGGCCTTACGAGCAGTACTTC
CASSLGTGPYEQYF
>.|TRBJ1-4|TRBV5-1|.
TGCGCCAGCAGTACTGGGGCCGCAGTAAATGAAAAACTGTTTTTT
CASSTGAAVNEKLFF
>once|TRBJ1-2|TRBV7-9|.
TGTGCCAGCAGCCCCCGCCGGGCCTCCCACTATGGCTACACCTTC
CASSPRRASHYGYTF
>.|TRBJ2-5|TRBV7-9|.
TGTGCCAGCAGCGAGATAGCGTACCAAGAGACCCAGTACTTC
CASSEIAYQETQYF
>.|TRBJ1-2|TRBV30|.
TGTGCCTGGAGTGTACTAAGCAGGACACGGGGTGATGGCTACACCTTC
CAWSVLSRTRGDGYTF
>.|TRBJ2-6|TRBV7-3|TRBD1
TGTGCCAGCAGCTTAACAGGCAGGGGGCGCTTGGGTTCCTCTGGGGCCAACGTCCTGACTTTC
CASSLTGRGRLGSSGANVLTF
>.|TRBJ1-4|TRBV6-5|.
TGTGCCAGCACCTTCAATCTGGGGGAAAAACTGTTTTTT
CASTFNLGEKLFF
>once|TRBJ1-1|TRBV9|.
TGTGCCAGCAGCGTACAGTCGGGGGGGAACACTGAAGCTTTCTTT
CASSVQSGGNTEAFF
>.|TRBJ1-2|TRBV4-1|TRBD1
TGCGCCAGCAGCCAAGATCGGGACAGGCCCTATGGCTACACCTTC
CASSQDRDRPYGYTF
>.|TRBJ1-6|TRBV5-3|TRBD1
TGTGCCAGCAGCCTGGACAGGGGGCTTAATTCACCCCTCCACTTT
CASSLDRGLNSPLHF
>.|TRBJ2-7|TRBV9|TRBD1
TGTGCCAGCAGCCCGAGAGGGGACAGAACAACTACTGGGTCCTACGAGCAGTACTTC
CASSPRGDRTTTGSYEQYF
>.|TRBJ2-5|TRBV7-8|TRBD2
TGTGCCAGCAGCGGCGGGACTAGCGGGAGAGTTGAGACCCAGTACTTC
CASSGGTSGRVETQYF
>.|TRBJ2-7|TRBV6-5|.
TGTGCCAGCAGTTACAGGGCAACGAACTACGAGCAGTACTTC
CASSYRATNYEQYF
>once|TRBJ1-6|TRBV9|.
TGTGCCAGCAGCGTAGGAGGCTATAATTCACCCCTCCACTTT
CASSVGGYNSPLHF
>.|TRBJ2-7|TRBV25-1|.
TGTGCCAGCAGTGAATCTTGGCAGTACTACGAGCGGCAGTACTTC
CASSESWQYYERQYF
>.|TRBJ2-3|TRBV10-3|TRBD2
TGTGCCATCAGTGGGAATGGCGGGGGAAACACAGATACGCAGTATTTT
CAISGNGGGNTDTQYF
>.|TRBJ1-2|TRBV28|TRBD1
TGTGCCAGCAGTTTCTCACAACAGGGGACTTATGGCTACACCTTC
CASSFSQQGTYGYTF
>.|TRBJ1-2|TRBV10-1|.
TGCGCCAGCAGTGCTGAAGGCGCTGGCTACACCTTC
CASSAEGAGYTF
>.|TRBJ1-1|TRBV7-9|.
TGTGCCATCCACGCCAACAACAGATTGAACACTGAAGCTTTCTTT
CAIHANNRLNTEAFF
>.|TRBJ2-3|TRBV6-7|.
TGTGCCAGCAGTCACTCGTTCCTAGCGCGAACGCAGTATTTT
CASSHSFLARTQYF
>.|TRBJ2-7|TRBV19|.
TGTGCCACCCGTGGGTCCGGATCCGAGCAGTACTTC
CATRGSGSEQYF
>.|TRBJ2-2|TRBV6-1|.
TGTGCCAGCAGTGAAGGGTGGGGTTTTAATACCGGGGAGCTGTTTTTT
CASSEGWGFNTGELFF
>.|TRBJ2-1|TRBV15|TRBD2
TGTGCCACCAGCGCGAGGCTAGCGGGAGTATCCAATGAGCAGTTCTTC
CATSARLAGVSNEQFF
>.|TRBJ2-7|TRBV9|TRBD2
TGTGCCAGCAGCGTAGTTCCGGTGACTAGCAGTAACCACGAGCAGTACTTC
CASSVVPVTSSNHEQYF
>.|TRBJ2-2|TRBV14|TRBD2
TGTGCCAGCAGCCAGCATCGTACTAGCGGGGGATTAACCGGGGAGCTGTTTTTT
CASSQHRTSGGLTGELFF
>once|TRBJ1-4|TRBV6-5|TRBD1
TGTGCCAGCAGTTACGTCGGGACAGGGATTAATGAAAAACTGTTTTTT
CASSYVGTGINEKLFF
>.|TRBJ1-2|TRBV18|.
TGTGCCAGCTCACCCGGCGGGTCCTATGGCTACACCTTC
CASSPGGSYGYTF
>.|TRBJ1-5|TRBV7-9|TRBD1
TGTGCCAGCAGAGGACAGGGGGCCTTTAATCAGCCCCAGCATTTT
CASRGQGAFNQPQHF
>.|TRBJ1-3|TRBV2|TRBD1
TGTGCCAGCAGTGAAAGGACAGGGGTTGGAAACACCATATATTTT
CASSERTGVGNTIYF
>once|TRBJ1-1|TRBV7-3|TRBD1
TGTGCCAGCAGGCCTCAACAGGGGGCGAACACTGAAGCTTTCTTT
CASRPQQGANTEAFF
>once|TRBJ1-3|TRBV30|.
TGTGCCTGGAGTCTCGAGAGGAACACCATATATTTT
CAWSLERNTIYF
>.|TRBJ1-5|TRBV6-1|TRBD1
TGTGCCAGCAGTGAAGGGACAGGCTCTAGCAATCAGCCCCAGCATTTT
CASSEGTGSSNQPQHF
>.|TRBJ1-4|TRBV5-1|TRBD1
TGCGCCAGCAGCTTAGGGGGCGGTGAAAAACTGTTTTTT
CASSLGGGEKLFF
>.|TRBJ2-1|TRBV9|.
TGTGCCAGCAGCGGACGGGACCAGGGGTACAATGAGCAGTTCTTC
CASSGRDQGYNEQFF
>.|TRBJ1-4|TRBV28|TRBD1
TGTGCCATCACAGGGGGAGCTAATGAAAAACTGTTTTTT
CAITGGANEKLFF
>.|TRBJ1-2|TRBV5-4|.
TGTGCCAGCAGCCCTCGGGAGGGTAAAGTCGAGTATGGCTACACCTTC
CASSPREGKVEYGYTF
>.|TRBJ1-5|TRBV18|.
TGTGCCAGCTCACCAGGGGACGGCAATCAGCCCCAGCATTTT
CASSPGDGNQPQHF
>.|TRBJ2-7|TRBV19|.
TGTGCCAGTAGTATTGGGGTATCGGGCTCCTACGAGCAGTACTTC
CASSIGVSGSYEQYF
>.|TRBJ1-2|TRBV4-1|TRBD1
TGCGCCAGCAGCCAAGATGTATGGCAGGGGGTGCCCTATGGCTACACCTTC
CASSQDVWQGVPYGYTF
>.|TRBJ1-1|TRBV11-2|TRBD1
TGTGCCAGCAGCTTGCAGGGGGACACTGAAGCTTTCTTT
CASSLQGDTEAFF
>.|TRBJ1-4|TRBV4-1|.
TGCGCCAGCAGCCAAGGGGGGACAACTAATGAAAAACTGTTTTTT
CASSQGGTTNEKLFF
>once|TRBJ2-7|TRBV28|.
TGTGCCAGCAGCCCTTTAGCTCTCGAGCAGTACTTC
CASSPLALEQYF
>.|TRBJ1-6|TRBV28|.
TGTGCCAGCAGTTTGGGAGGGAAGCATTCACCCCTCCACTTT
CASSLGGKHSPLHF
>.|TRBJ1-5|TRBV13|.
TGTGCCAGCAGCTTAGGAGGGGGAAGCAATCAGCCCCAGCATTTT
CASSLGGGSNQPQHF
>.|TRBJ1-1|TRBV5-4|.
TGTGCCAGCACCGGGGGACAACCCAAGGAGACTGAAGCTTTCTTT
CASTGGQPKETEAFF
>.|TRBJ1-3|TRBV13|.
TGTGCCAGCAGCTTAGGCGTCAGTCGATACTCTGGAAACACCATATATTTT
CASSLGVSRYSGNTIYF
>.|TRBJ1-3|TRBV29-1|TRBD1
TGCAGCGTCCTGGCGTCAGGGGGCCCAAACACCATATATTTT
CSVLASGGPNTIYF
>.|TRBJ1-5|TRBV7-2|.
TGTGCCAGCAGCTGGGGGAGTAGCAATCAGCCCCAGCATTTT
CASSWGSSNQPQHF
>.|TRBJ2-2|TRBV7-2|.
TGTGCCAGCAGCTTTGGACATTACACCGGGGAGCTGTTTTTT
CASSFGHYTGELFF
>.|TRBJ1-6|TRBV7-9|TRBD1
TGTGCCAGCAGCTTACTCCGGGACAGGCAAAATTCACCCCTCCACTTT
CASSLLRDRQNSPLHF
>.|TRBJ1-2|TRBV28|TRBD1
TGTGCCAGCAGTTACACCGGGACAGGGGGCCTTGGCTACACCTTC
CASSYTGTGGLGYTF